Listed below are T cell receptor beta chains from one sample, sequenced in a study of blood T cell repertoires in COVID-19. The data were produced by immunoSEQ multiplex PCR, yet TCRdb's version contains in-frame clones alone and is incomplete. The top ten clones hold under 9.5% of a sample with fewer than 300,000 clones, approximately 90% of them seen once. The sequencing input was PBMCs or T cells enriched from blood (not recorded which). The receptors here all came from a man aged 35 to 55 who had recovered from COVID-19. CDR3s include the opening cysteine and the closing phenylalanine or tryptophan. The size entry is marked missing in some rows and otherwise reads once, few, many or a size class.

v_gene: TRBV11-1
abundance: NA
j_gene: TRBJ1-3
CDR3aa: CASSLAWSSGNTIYF

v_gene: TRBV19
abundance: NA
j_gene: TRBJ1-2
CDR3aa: CASSPRQGDGYTF

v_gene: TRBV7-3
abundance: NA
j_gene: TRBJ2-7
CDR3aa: CASSFRRGGEQYF

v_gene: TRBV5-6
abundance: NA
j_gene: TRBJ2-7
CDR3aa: CASNSQNPPYEQYF

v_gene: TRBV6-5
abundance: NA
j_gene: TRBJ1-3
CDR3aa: CATAQGGGNTIYF

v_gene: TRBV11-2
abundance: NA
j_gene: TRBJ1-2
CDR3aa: CASSLLSRVRGYTF

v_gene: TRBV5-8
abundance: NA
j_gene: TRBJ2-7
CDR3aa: CASSLGTFYEQYF

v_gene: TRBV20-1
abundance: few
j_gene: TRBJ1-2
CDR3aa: CSASSDRGPYTF

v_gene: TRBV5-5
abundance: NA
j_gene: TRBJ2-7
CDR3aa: CASSPTGTSYYEQYF

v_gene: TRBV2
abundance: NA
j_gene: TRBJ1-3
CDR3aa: CASSDSGSSGNTIYF

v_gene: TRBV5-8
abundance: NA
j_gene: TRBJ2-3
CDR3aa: CASSMARTSGLPLSTDTQYF

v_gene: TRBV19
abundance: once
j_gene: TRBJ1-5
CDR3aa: CASSISGGNQPQHF

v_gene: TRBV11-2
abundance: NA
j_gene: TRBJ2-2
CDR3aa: CASSPRTSGGVTGELFF

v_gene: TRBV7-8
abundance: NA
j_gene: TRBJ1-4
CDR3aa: CASSLVTGAGEKLFF

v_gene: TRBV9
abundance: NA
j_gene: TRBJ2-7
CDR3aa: CASSVGDRAVYEQYF

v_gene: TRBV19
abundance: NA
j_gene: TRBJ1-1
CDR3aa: CASSIASEIMNTEAFF

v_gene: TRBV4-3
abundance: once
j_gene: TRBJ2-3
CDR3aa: CASSQGGQGAFTDTQYF